This paragraph covers one T cell receptor (beta chain) sequence. This sample was included in a study of blood T cell repertoires in COVID-19. Study at large: Acute and convalescent COVID-19 specimens originated in the United States, Italy and Spain. Sample material is recorded as cDNA or gDNA derived from T cells, B-cell-depleted T cells, or PBMCs.

The assay was immunoSEQ multiplex PCR, and TCRdb's table has in-frame clones only and misses some. The sample has a few hundred thousand clones; 80% to 90% are singletons. The CDR3 is made up of 16 amino acids. The germline CDR1 and CDR2 sequences are LNHDA and SQIVND (reference sequence). Trimming took 3 bases from V and 2 from J, leaving 14 bases between them. The cohort comprised adults aged about 18 to 100 years residing in about two dozen US areas. The chain employs TRBV19 and TRBJ2-1; D ambiguous. Specimen: PBMCs or T cells enriched from blood (not recorded which). The TCR was taken from a woman aged 45-59 years with acute COVID-19. The DNA for the CDR3 is TGTGCCAGTAGTATCGCCTCGTCCCGGGCCTACAATGAGCAGTTCTTC. Translating gives CASSIASSRAYNEQFF.